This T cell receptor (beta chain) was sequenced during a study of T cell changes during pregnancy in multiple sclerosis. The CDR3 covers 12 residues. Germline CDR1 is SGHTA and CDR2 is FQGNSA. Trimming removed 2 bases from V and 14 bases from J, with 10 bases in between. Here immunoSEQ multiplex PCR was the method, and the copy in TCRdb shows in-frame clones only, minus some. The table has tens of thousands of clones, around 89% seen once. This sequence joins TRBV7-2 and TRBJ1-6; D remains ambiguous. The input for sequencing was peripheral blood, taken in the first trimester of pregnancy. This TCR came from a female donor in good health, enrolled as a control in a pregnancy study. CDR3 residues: CASSLSAGTLHF. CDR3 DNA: TGTGCCAGCAGCTTATCCGCGGGGACCCTCCACTTT.